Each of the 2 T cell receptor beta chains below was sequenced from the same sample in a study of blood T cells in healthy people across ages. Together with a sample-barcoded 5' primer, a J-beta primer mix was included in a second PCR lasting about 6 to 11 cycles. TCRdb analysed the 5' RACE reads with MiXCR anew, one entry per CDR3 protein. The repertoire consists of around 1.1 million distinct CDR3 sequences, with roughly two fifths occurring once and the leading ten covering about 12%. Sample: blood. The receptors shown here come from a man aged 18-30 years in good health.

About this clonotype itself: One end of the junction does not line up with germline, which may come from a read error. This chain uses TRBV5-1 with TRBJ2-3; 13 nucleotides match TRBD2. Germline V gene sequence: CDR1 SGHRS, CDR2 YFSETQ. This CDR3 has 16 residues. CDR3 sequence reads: CANSQLAGGRADTQYF. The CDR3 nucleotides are TGCGCCAACAGCCAACTAGCGGGGGGGCGAGCAGATACGCAGTATTTT. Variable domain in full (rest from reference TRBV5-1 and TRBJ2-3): KAGVTQTPRYLIKTRGQQVTLSCSPISGHRSVSWYQQTPGQGLQFLFEYFSETQRNKGNFPGRFSGRQFSNSRSEMNVSTLELGDSALYLCANSQLAGGRADTQYFGPGTRLTVL.

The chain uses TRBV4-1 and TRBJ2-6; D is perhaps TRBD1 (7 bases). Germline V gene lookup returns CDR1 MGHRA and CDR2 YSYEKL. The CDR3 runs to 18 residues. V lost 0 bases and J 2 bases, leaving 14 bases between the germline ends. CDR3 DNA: TGCGCCAGCAGCCAAGAAAAAGGAGGGGGCGCTGGGGCCAACGTCCTGACTTTC. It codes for CASSQEKGGGAGANVLTF.